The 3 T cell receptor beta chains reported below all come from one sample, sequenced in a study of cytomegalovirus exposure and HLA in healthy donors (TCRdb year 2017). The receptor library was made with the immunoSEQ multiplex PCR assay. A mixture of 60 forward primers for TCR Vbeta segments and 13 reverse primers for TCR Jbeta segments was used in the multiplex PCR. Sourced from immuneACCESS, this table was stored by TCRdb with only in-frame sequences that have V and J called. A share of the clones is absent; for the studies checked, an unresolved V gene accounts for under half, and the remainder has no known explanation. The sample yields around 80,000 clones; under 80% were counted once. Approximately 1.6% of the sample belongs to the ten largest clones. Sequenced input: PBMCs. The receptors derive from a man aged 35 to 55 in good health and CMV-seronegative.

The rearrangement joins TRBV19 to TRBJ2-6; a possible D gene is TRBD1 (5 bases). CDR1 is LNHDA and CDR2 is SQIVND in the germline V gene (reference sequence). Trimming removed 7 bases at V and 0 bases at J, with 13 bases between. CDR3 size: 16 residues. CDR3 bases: TGTGCCAGTAAGGGCAGGGTGAGCTCTGGGGCCAACGTCCTGACTTTC. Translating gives CASKGRVSSGANVLTF.

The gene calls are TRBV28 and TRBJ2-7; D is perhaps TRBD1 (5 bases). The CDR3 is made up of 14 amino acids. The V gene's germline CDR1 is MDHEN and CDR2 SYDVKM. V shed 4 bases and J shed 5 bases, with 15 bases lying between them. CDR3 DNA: TGTGCCAGCAGTTCCGCCGACAGACCCCACGAGCAGTACTTC. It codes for CASSSADRPHEQYF.

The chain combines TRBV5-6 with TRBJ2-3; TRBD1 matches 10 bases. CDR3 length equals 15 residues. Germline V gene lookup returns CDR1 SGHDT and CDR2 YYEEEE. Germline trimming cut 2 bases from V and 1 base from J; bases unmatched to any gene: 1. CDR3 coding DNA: TGTGCCAGCAGCTTTGGGACAGGGGGCACAGATACGCAGTATTTT. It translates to CASSFGTGGTDTQYF.